The next 18 T cell receptor beta chains were all read from a single sample in a study of regulatory T cells in long-lasting Graves disease. With iRepertoire HTBI primers and Arm-PCR of CDR3 regions, TCR beta libraries were built. TCRdb re-analysed the multiplex PCR reads in MiXCR, keeping a single row per CDR3 protein. The sample includes 400,000 to 500,000 distinct CDR3 sequences, roughly 20% of them seen just once. Time point denoted: persistent/refractory GD, antithyroid drugs over 5 years with positive TRAb. Extracted PBMC RNA gave rise to the TCR library. The sample in question was peripheral blood mononuclear cells (PBMCs), obtained when the disease was refractory, from a patient treated with antithyroid drugs. Receptors originate from a female donor with Graves disease.

This clonotype showed up many times. CDR3 coding DNA: TGTGCCAGCAGCGTAGAGGTAGGGGCGGTGACTGAAGCTTTCTTT. Translated: CASSVEVGAVTEAFF. The chain carries TRBV9 and TRBJ1-1; weak D call: TRBD1 (5 bases). The CDR3 spans 15 residues. Trimming cost V 0 bases and J 5 bases, with 14 bases left between them. Germline CDR1 and CDR2: SGDLS and YYNGEE.

The chain carries TRBV7-9 and TRBJ2-1; D is possibly TRBD2 (6 bases). CDR1 and CDR2 from the germline V gene are SEHNR and FQNEAQ (reference sequence). The CDR3 totals 15 residues. The ends were cut back, 1 base at V and 2 bases at J, with 9 bases in the middle. The CDR3 spells CASSLGGGAYNEQFF. Here the CDR3 DNA reads TGTGCCAGCAGCTTAGGAGGAGGGGCCTACAATGAGCAGTTCTTC.

V is TRBV5-1 and J is TRBJ2-5; TRBD1 or TRBD2 may be the D gene (5 bases each). CDR1 is SGHRS, CDR2 YFSETQ, per germline. The CDR3 extends over 15 amino acids. Trimming took 4 bases from V and 1 from J, leaving 14 bases between them. This CDR3 reads CASSAGWGTQETQYF. In DNA form, the CDR3 reads TGCGCCAGCAGCGCCGGGTGGGGGACCCAAGAGACCCAGTACTTC.

To note about this clonotype: This sequence is one base from a far larger clone and is likely a read error. The chain employs TRBV7-9 and TRBJ2-1, with TRBD2 matching over 10 bases. The germline V gene encodes CDR1 SEHNR and CDR2 FQNEAQ (reference sequence). The CDR3 runs 17 residues. The CDR3 DNA sequence: TGCGCCAGCAGCTTGAATCCTAGCGGGAGTGTCACATATGAGCAGTTCTTC. Amino acid sequence: CASSLNPSGSVTYEQFF.

This clonotype turned up a few times. CDR3: CASISTGGADGANVLTF. Here the CDR3 DNA reads TGTGCCAGCATCTCGACAGGGGGCGCAGATGGGGCCAACGTCCTGACTTTC. The chain has TRBV6-1 and TRBJ2-6, with 10 positions matching TRBD1. CDR1 MNHNS and CDR2 SASEGT come from the germline V gene. The CDR3 is made up of 17 amino acids. The J segment lost 3 bases and the V segment lost 7 bases, leaving 9 bases of the junction unmatched.

V is TRBV29-1 and J is TRBJ2-6; the match to TRBD1 covers 7 bases. Germline CDR1 SQVTM, CDR2 ANQGSEA. This CDR3 comprises 15 residues. Germline trimming cut 5 bases from V and 2 bases from J; bases unmatched to any gene: 6. The CDR3 DNA is TGCAGCGTTCTGAGGGGGCGAGCTGGGGCCAACGTCCTGACTTTC. Translated, it gives CSVLRGRAGANVLTF.

The sample holds many counts of this clonotype. V and J are TRBV11-1 and TRBJ1-1; D unresolved. The CDR3 runs 15 residues. CDR1 SGHAT and CDR2 FQDESV come from the germline V gene (reference sequence). The germline V and J ends were trimmed by 1 base and 4 bases, with 13 bases remaining between them. In DNA, the CDR3 is TGTGCCAGCAGCTTAGGACCGGGGATTAGCACTGAAGCTTTCTTT. Protein: CASSLGPGISTEAFF.

The rearrangement uses TRBV6-5 and TRBJ2-3; 7 bases are a match to TRBD2. This CDR3 is built from 17 residues. J lost 6 bases, V lost 2 bases, and 14 bases had no gene match. The germline CDR1 and CDR2 sequences are MNHEY and SVGAGI. CDR3 sequence (DNA): TGTGCCAGCAGTTACCGCCTAGCGGAGTCCCCAAATGATACGCAGTATTTT. Protein sequence: CASSYRLAESPNDTQYF.

This clonotype was detected many times. J is TRBJ2-2 and V is TRBV27; no clear D. This CDR3 spans 15 amino acids. V dropped 0 bases and J dropped 4 bases, with 9 bases sitting between them. Germline V gives CDR1 MNHEY, CDR2 SMNVEV (reference sequence). CDR3 nucleotide sequence: TGTGCCAGCAGTTTATCAGGGTTAATCACCGGGGAGCTGTTTTTT. The encoded protein is CASSLSGLITGELFF.

This clonotype was counted only a few times. CDR3 protein: CAWSRQVSYEQYF. The CDR3 DNA reads as TGTGCCTGGAGCAGACAGGTCTCCTACGAGCAGTACTTC. This rearrangement joins TRBV30 to TRBJ2-7; a weak D match, TRBD1 (6 bases). Germline CDR1 GTSNPN, CDR2 SVGIG (reference sequence). Trimming shortened V by 3 bases and J by 0 bases, and 9 bases separated the two germline ends. This CDR3 has 13 residues.

This clonotype was seen at least ten times. The genes are TRBV7-2 and TRBJ1-1; perhaps TRBD1 as D (6 bases). The ends were cut back, 3 bases at V and 6 bases at J, with 14 bases in the middle. CDR1 is SGHTA and CDR2 is FQGNSA in the germline V gene. CDR3 length equals 14 residues. CDR3 sequence (DNA): TGTGCCAGCAGCTTCGGCCCAGGGGCGCCTGAAGCTTTCTTT. It translates to CASSFGPGAPEAFF. Together with reference TRBV7-2 and TRBJ1-1, the CDR3 gives the full variable domain: GAGVSQSPSNKVTEKGKDVELRCDPISGHTALYWYRQSLGQGLEFLIYFQGNSAPDKSGLPSDRFSAERTGGSVSTLTIQRTQQEDSAVYLCASSFGPGAPEAFFGQGTRLTVV.

This clonotype has just a few counts. This chain connects TRBV19 to TRBJ1-4, with 7 positions matching TRBD1. Germline CDR1 and CDR2: LNHDA and SQIVND (reference sequence). J gave up 8 bases and V 10 bases, and 10 bases lay outside the gene matches. CDR3 length: 13 amino acids. The CDR3 DNA is TGTGCCACCAGAGACAGGGTGAGAGAAAAACTGTTTTTT. Translation: CATRDRVREKLFF.

The gene calls are TRBV20-1 and TRBJ1-2, with unresolved D. Germline V CDR1 and CDR2: DFQATT, SNEGSKA (reference sequence). CDR3 size: 12 residues. V was shortened by 5 bases and J by 8 bases, with 15 bases between the two germline ends. DNA for the CDR3: TGCAGTGCTGTTAATATGGTGGGAGGCTACACCTTC. Protein product: CSAVNMVGGYTF.

The chain couples TRBV6-1 to TRBJ1-2, with 11 bases aligning to TRBD1. Germline-derived CDR1 and CDR2 are MNHNS and SASEGT. This CDR3 spans 15 amino acids. The trim removed 7 bases at V and 4 bases at J, leaving 8 bases unmatched. CDR3 sequence (DNA): TGTGCCAGCACTCCGGACAGGGGGCGACCCTATGGCTACACCTTC. This sequence encodes CASTPDRGRPYGYTF.

The sample holds a few counts of this clonotype. The chain has TRBV5-5 and TRBJ2-5; 8 bases map to TRBD2. After removal of 4 bases from V and 7 bases from J, the junction contained 15 bases not matched to a gene. Germline V lookup: CDR1 SGHKS, CDR2 YYEKEE (reference sequence). This CDR3 region has 16 residues. The CDR3 DNA reads TGTGCCAGCAGCATATCTCGCCGGGAGGGAAGTAGGACCCAGTACTTC. Translating gives CASSISRREGSRTQYF.

This clonotype was recorded many times. V is TRBV6-2 or TRBV6-3 and J is TRBJ2-7; D possibly corresponds to TRBD2 (5 bases). V was cut by 7 bases and J by 6 bases, with 10 bases left in between. This CDR3 has 11 amino acids. Germline-derived CDR1 and CDR2 are MNHEY and SVGEGT. The CDR3 loop is CASTWTAEQYF. The CDR3, as DNA: TGTGCCAGCACTTGGACTGCCGAGCAGTACTTC.

In its sample, this clonotype was seen many times. The chain has TRBV2 and TRBJ1-1; D is perhaps TRBD1 (5 bases). With 10 bases removed from V and 4 bases from J, the gap between germline ends came to 16 bases. CDR3 size: 13 residues. CDR1 is SNHLY and CDR2 is FYNNEI in the germline V gene. CDR3 sequence (DNA): TGTGCCACCCGAGGGGAGTCGGGCACTGAAGCTTTCTTT. It codes for CATRGESGTEAFF. The full variable domain, in which reference TRBV2 and TRBJ1-1 provide the parts outside the CDR3, is EPEVTQTPSHQVTQMGQEVILRCVPISNHLYFYWYRQILGQKVEFLVSFYNNEISEKSEIFDDQFSVERPDGSNFTLKIRSTKLEDSAMYFCATRGESGTEAFFGQGTRLTVV.

The table lists this clonotype with many counts. This chain joins TRBV28 and TRBJ2-2, with D perhaps TRBD2 (5 bases). Germline assignment: CDR1 MDHEN and CDR2 SYDVKM. There are 16 residues in the CDR3. Trimming shortened V by 3 bases and J by 0 bases, and 11 bases separated the two germline ends. CDR3 coding DNA: TGTGCCAGCAGTTTTTTTAGCGACGCGAACACCGGGGAGCTGTTTTTT. This translates into CASSFFSDANTGELFF.